This TCR beta chain was found in a study of Ad26.COV2.S vaccination and SARS-CoV-2 variants. As for the study in general: Each vaccinee took Ad26.COV2.S intramuscularly, once or twice 56 days apart. General study results and limits: In TCR breadth and depth analyses, total T cell responses may have been underestimated. Among vaccine recipients, spike-specific TCR breadth exceeded that of placebo recipients.

Specified treatment: 15 to 20 received Ad26.COV2.S at low or high dose, single or two shots; about five received placebo; per-sample allocation not given. Sampling was performed 63 days after the first vaccine or placebo injection. CDR3 length: 16 amino acids. Germline lookup yields CDR1 MNHEY and CDR2 SMNVEV (reference sequence). V gave up 3 bases and J gave up 5 bases, with 16 bases separating them. Generated by immunoSEQ multiplex PCR, the TCRdb table keeps only in-frame clones and is missing some. This sample has some 640,000 clones; 70% to 90% occur once, and the top ten carry nearly 1.5%. Of note for this clone: Its antigen remains unidentified.

Sequencing was performed on peripheral blood, taken in a trial of Ad26.COV2.S vaccine versus placebo. The clonotype was recovered from a person aged 18-60 years who received the Ad26.COV2.S COVID-19 vaccine or a placebo. The chain has TRBV27 and TRBJ2-2; possibly TRBD1 for D (6 bases). The CDR3 coding sequence is TGTGCCAGCAGTTTCATTGAGGGCAGGGGAACCGGGGAGCTGTTTTTT. Residues: CASSFIEGRGTGELFF.